This passage covers 30 T cell receptor beta chains from one sample sequenced in a study of cytotoxic CD8 clonotypes in ibrutinib-treated CLL. TCRdb's table, derived via immunoSEQ multiplex PCR, lists solely in-frame clones and lacks some. The top ten clones hold about 5.3% of a sample with about 300,000 clones, around 76% of them seen once. Sequencing used PBMCs, obtained at disease progression, from a patient treated with ibrutinib. The receptors derive from a human donor with chronic lymphocytic leukemia.

The V and J genes are TRBV6-4 and TRBJ1-6; D is undetermined. Trimming stripped 0 bases from V and 13 bases from J, with 10 bases between. Germline V gives CDR1 MRHNA, CDR2 SNTAGT. The CDR3 is 13 residues long. CDR3 region: CASSDSPHRPLHF. CDR3 nucleotide sequence: TGTGCCAGCAGTGACTCGCCACACCGTCCCCTCCACTTT.

The gene calls are TRBV10-3 and TRBJ2-5, with TRBD1 matching over 8 bases. The ends lost 10 bases at V and 3 bases at J; junction bases unmatched: 1. The CDR3 loop spans 11 amino acids. Germline assignment: CDR1 ENHRY and CDR2 SYGVKD. Written as DNA, the CDR3 is TGTGCCACGGGACAGGAAGAGACCCAGTACTTC. Translating it yields CATGQEETQYF.

This clone was found once. V gene TRBV10-3 combines with J gene TRBJ2-3; perhaps TRBD2 as D (5 bases). V gave up 7 bases and J gave up 3 bases, with 14 bases separating them. Per the germline V gene, CDR1 is ENHRY and CDR2 is SYGVKD. This CDR3 contains 14 residues. In DNA form, the CDR3 reads TGTGCCATCATGATCTCGGGGTTGACAGATACGCAGTATTTT. Its protein product is CAIMISGLTDTQYF.

The chain is built from TRBV9 and TRBJ2-1; 8 bases fit TRBD2. Germline V lookup: CDR1 SGDLS, CDR2 YYNGEE. CDR3 length: 15 residues. V trimming: 2 bases; J trimming: 8 bases; junction bases outside the gene matches: 9. The CDR3 DNA follows: TGTGCCAGCAGCGTTAGCGGGGAAATAGGATATGAGCAGTTCTTC. Translation: CASSVSGEIGYEQFF. The full variable domain, with the rest looked up from reference TRBV9 and TRBJ2-1, is DSGVTQTPKHLITATGQRVTLRCSPRSGDLSVYWYQQSLDQGLQFLIQYYNGEERAKGNILERFSAQQFPDLHSELNLSSLELGDSALYFCASSVSGEIGYEQFFGPGTRLTVL.

J is TRBJ1-6 and V is TRBV7-6, with D possibly TRBD1 on 5 matching bases. The CDR3 sequence is 15 residues long. Germline V gene sequence: CDR1 SGHVS, CDR2 FNYEAQ. V gave up 5 bases and J gave up 7 bases, with 15 bases separating them. CDR3 DNA: TGTGCCAGCAGCCTCAGTGGGGGTGCAAATTCACCCCTCCACTTT. Its translation: CASSLSGGANSPLHF.

V is TRBV19 and J is TRBJ1-2; D is unresolved. Trimming removed 0 bases at V and 2 bases at J, with 10 bases between. In germline, CDR1 is LNHDA, CDR2 SQIVND (reference sequence). The CDR3 spans 15 residues. The CDR3, as DNA: TGTGCCAGTAGTATAGAAGGGCGGACGAACTATGGCTACACCTTC. Amino acids: CASSIEGRTNYGYTF.

The chain links TRBV15 to TRBJ1-5; no clear D. V was cut by 4 bases and J by 3 bases, with 16 bases left in between. The germline CDR1 and CDR2 sequences are LNHNV and YYDKDF (reference sequence). There are 16 residues in the CDR3. The CDR3 sequence is CATSTRRWSLNQPQHF. CDR3 bases: TGTGCCACCAGCACCCGACGGTGGTCCCTCAATCAGCCCCAGCATTTT.

This clone occurred many times. In DNA, the CDR3 is TGTGCCAGCAGCCCCCGCGGGGCTAGCACAGATACGCAGTATTTT. Its protein product is CASSPRGASTDTQYF. The genes are TRBV7-9 and TRBJ2-3, with D maybe TRBD2 (6 bases). Trimming took 5 bases from V and 0 from J, leaving 12 bases between them. Germline assignment: CDR1 SEHNR and CDR2 FQNEAQ (reference sequence). This CDR3 is 15 amino acids long.

This chain links TRBV5-4 with TRBJ2-2, with 10 bases lining up with TRBD1. The CDR3 has 15 amino acids. Germline trimming cut 3 bases from V and 4 bases from J; bases unmatched to any gene: 3. CDR1 SGHNT and CDR2 YYREEE come from the germline V gene (reference sequence). CDR3 protein: CASSSTGGGTGELFF. The CDR3 coding sequence is TGTGCCAGCAGCTCGACAGGGGGCGGCACCGGGGAGCTGTTTTTT.

CDR3 bases: TGTGCCAGCAGTTACGCCGGGCTGGTGAACACTGAAGCTTTCTTT. As protein: CASSYAGLVNTEAFF. The V and J genes are TRBV6-5 and TRBJ1-1; D not resolved. CDR3 size: 15 residues. Germline V CDR1 and CDR2: MNHEY, SVGAGI. V shed 2 bases and J shed 0 bases, with 10 bases lying between them.

J is TRBJ2-7 and V is TRBV7-8; unclear D gene. V lost 5 bases, J lost 2 bases, and 10 bases lay in between. The CDR3 spans 13 residues. Germline CDR1 SGHVS, CDR2 FQNEAQ. The CDR3, as DNA: TGTGCCAGCAGCACGGATGGGACCTACGAGCAGTACTTC. Encoded protein: CASSTDGTYEQYF. Based on the CDR3 plus reference TRBV7-8 and TRBJ2-7, the full variable domain is GAGVSQSPRYKVAKRGQDVALRCDPISGHVSLFWYQQALGQGPEFLTYFQNEAQLDKSGLPSDRFFAERPEGSVSTLKIQRTQQEDSAVYLCASSTDGTYEQYFGPGTRLTVT.

The CDR3 loop reads CSVGGWKGSFSYEQYF. The CDR3 DNA is TGCAGCGTTGGGGGCTGGAAGGGAAGCTTCTCCTACGAGCAGTACTTC. The rearrangement links TRBV29-1 to TRBJ2-7; TRBD1 is a possible D gene (5 bases). CDR3 length: 16 residues. Trimming stripped 4 bases from V and 0 bases from J, with 19 bases between. Germline assignment: CDR1 SQVTM and CDR2 ANQGSEA.

A few counts support this clone. The rearrangement links TRBV25-1 to TRBJ2-7; TRBD1 matches 7 bases. Germline V gives CDR1 MGHDK, CDR2 SYGVNS. CDR3 length: 11 residues. V was pared by 10 bases and J by 6 bases, with 6 bases of the junction left unmatched. The CDR3 sequence is CATRQGPEQYF. The CDR3 nucleotides are TGTGCCACCAGACAGGGCCCCGAGCAGTACTTC.

J is TRBJ1-5 and V is TRBV4-1; 9 positions match TRBD1. Trimming took 4 bases from V and 4 from J; bases not matched to a gene: 8. In germline, CDR1 is MGHRA, CDR2 YSYEKL. This CDR3 contains 16 residues. The CDR3 nucleotides are TGCGCCAGCAGCCCAACGTACAGGGGGCTTAATCAGCCCCAGCATTTT. This gives the protein CASSPTYRGLNQPQHF.

This chain links TRBV19 with TRBJ1-1; no firm D call. V lost 4 bases, J lost 1 base, and 10 bases lay in between. Germline V gene sequence: CDR1 LNHDA, CDR2 SQIVND (reference sequence). The CDR3 length is 14 residues. CDR3 coding DNA: TGTGCCAGTAGTAGTTGGGCTACGAACACTGAAGCTTTCTTT. Encoded protein: CASSSWATNTEAFF. Filled out from reference TRBV19 and TRBJ1-1, the complete variable domain reads DGGITQSPKYLFRKEGQNVTLSCEQNLNHDAMYWYRQDPGQGLRLIYYSQIVNDFQKGDIAEGYSVSREKKESFPLTVTSAQKNPTAFYLCASSSWATNTEAFFGQGTRLTVV.

The V call is TRBV6-1, the J call TRBJ1-1; the match to TRBD1 covers 10 bases. The germline V gene encodes CDR1 MNHNS and CDR2 SASEGT. This CDR3 contains 15 residues. The trim removed 7 bases at V and 0 bases at J, leaving 5 bases unmatched. The CDR3: CASTRTGGVNTEAFF. The CDR3 nucleotides are TGTGCCAGCACTCGGACAGGGGGAGTGAACACTGAAGCTTTCTTT.

The chain uses TRBV5-1 and TRBJ1-1, with TRBD1 matching over 7 bases. J was trimmed by 4 bases and V by 4 bases; bases with no gene match: 7. The CDR3 is 14 residues long. Germline V gene sequence: CDR1 SGHRS, CDR2 YFSETQ. The DNA for the CDR3 is TGCGCCAGCAGCCGAGACAGGGTAGTCACTGAAGCTTTCTTT. Its translation: CASSRDRVVTEAFF.

The chain is built from TRBV28 and TRBJ2-7; perhaps TRBD2 as D (5 bases). This CDR3 is built from 13 residues. With 2 bases removed from V and 1 base from J, the gap between germline ends came to 6 bases. Germline CDR1 is MDHEN and CDR2 is SYDVKM. CDR3 region: CASSLRGSYEQYF. CDR3 DNA sequence: TGTGCCAGCAGTTTACGGGGATCCTACGAGCAGTACTTC.

V is TRBV11-2 and J is TRBJ2-7, with 9 bases lining up with TRBD1. CDR1 SGHAT and CDR2 FQNNGV come from the germline V gene. V lost 5 bases and J lost 6; bases outside the gene matches: 14. CDR3 size: 16 residues. The CDR3 DNA is TGTGCCAGCAGCACGACTTCCCGGGACAGGGTTGCCGAGCAGTACTTC. Translated, it gives CASSTTSRDRVAEQYF.

The V gene is TRBV11-2, the J gene TRBJ2-3; 10 nucleotides align to TRBD2. The CDR3 extends over 16 amino acids. After removal of 1 base from V and 3 bases from J, the junction contained 4 bases not matched to a gene. Germline V gene lookup returns CDR1 SGHAT and CDR2 FQNNGV. The CDR3 sequence: CASSLVRLAGTDTQYF. CDR3 in DNA: TGTGCCAGCAGCTTAGTACGACTAGCGGGTACAGATACGCAGTATTTT.

The chain is built from TRBV9 and TRBJ1-4, with TRBD1 matching 11 bases. Germline CDR1 reads SGDLS; CDR2 reads YYNGEE. CDR3 size: 17 residues. V shed 2 bases and J 0 bases; nucleotides not matched to a gene: 3. The CDR3 here is CASSVGQGVSTNEKLFF. The DNA of the CDR3 is TGTGCCAGCAGCGTGGGACAGGGGGTTTCAACTAATGAAAAACTGTTTTTT.

The chain recombines TRBV10-3 with TRBJ2-7, with D tentatively TRBD1 or TRBD2 (5 bases each). Germline V gives CDR1 ENHRY, CDR2 SYGVKD. CDR3 length: 15 residues. V was pared by 3 bases and J by 2 bases, with 14 bases between. The CDR3 nucleotides are TGTGCCATCAGTGATTCGGGACGCCCCCCCTACGAGCAGTACTTC. The encoded protein is CAISDSGRPPYEQYF.

This clone was counted a single time. The chain links TRBV29-1 to TRBJ2-7; D remains ambiguous. The V and J ends lost 1 base and 1 base respectively, with 8 bases between them. The CDR3 has 13 residues. Per germline, CDR1 SQVTM and CDR2 ANQGSEA. The CDR3 loop is CSVEGQVSYEQYF. CDR3 nucleotide sequence: TGCAGCGTTGAAGGCCAGGTATCCTACGAGCAGTACTTC.

The rearrangement joins TRBV7-2 to TRBJ1-6; D is possibly TRBD1 (5 bases). There are 16 residues in the CDR3. V shed 6 bases and J shed 7 bases, with 19 bases lying between them. The V gene's germline CDR1 is SGHTA and CDR2 FQGNSA. The CDR3 is CASSRMRTGVNSPLHF. DNA of the CDR3: TGTGCCAGCAGTCGCATGCGTACGGGGGTAAATTCACCCCTCCACTTT.

V usage is TRBV6-5 and J usage is TRBJ2-3, with 7 nucleotides matching TRBD2. V shed 6 bases and J 0 bases; nucleotides not matched to a gene: 6. The CDR3 consists of 15 residues. The germline gives CDR1 MNHEY, CDR2 SVGAGI. As DNA, the CDR3 is TGTGCCAGCAGCCTCAATAGCGGGAGCACAGATACGCAGTATTTT. It codes for CASSLNSGSTDTQYF.

The rearrangement links TRBV15 to TRBJ2-7, with no clear D. This CDR3 spans 14 amino acids. Looked up from germline, CDR1 is LNHNV and CDR2 is YYDKDF (reference sequence). Trimming took 3 bases from V and 1 from J, leaving 10 bases between them. The CDR3 is CATSSAGGSYEQYF. Here the CDR3 DNA reads TGTGCCACCAGCAGCGCAGGTGGGTCCTACGAGCAGTACTTC. Drawing the rest from reference TRBV15 and TRBJ2-7, the complete variable domain is DAMVIQNPRYQVTQFGKPVTLSCSQTLNHNVMYWYQQKSSQAPKLLFHYYDKDFNNEADTPDNFQSRRPNTSFCFLDIRSPGLGDTAMYLCATSSAGGSYEQYFGPGTRLTVT.

The chain uses TRBV29-1 and TRBJ2-7; the D gene could be TRBD1 or TRBD2 (5 bases each). From germline, CDR1 is SQVTM and CDR2 ANQGSEA. The V and J ends lost 4 bases and 7 bases respectively, with 14 bases between them. The CDR3 consists of 12 residues. CDR3 in DNA: TGCAGCGTTGGATTTCGAGGGGATGAGCAGTACTTC. It yields the protein CSVGFRGDEQYF.

The V gene is TRBV18, the J gene TRBJ1-1, with 7 bases lining up with TRBD1. The J segment lost 4 bases and the V segment lost 4 bases, leaving 12 bases of the junction unmatched. The CDR3 length is 16 residues. In germline, CDR1 is KGHSH, CDR2 LQKENI. The CDR3 loop reads CASSRRGGTPGTEAFF. The CDR3 bases are TGTGCCAGCTCACGGCGAGGGGGCACCCCAGGCACTGAAGCTTTCTTT. The full variable domain, rest sourced from reference TRBV18 and TRBJ1-1, is NAGVMQNPRHLVRRRGQEARLRCSPMKGHSHVYWYRQLPEEGLKFMVYLQKENIIDESGMPKERFSAEFPKEGPSILRIQQVVRGDSAAYFCASSRRGGTPGTEAFFGQGTRLTVV.

The chain uses TRBV9 and TRBJ2-7; maybe TRBD2 (5 bases). The V end was cut by 2 bases, the J end by 3 bases, with 12 bases between. CDR1 SGDLS and CDR2 YYNGEE come from the germline V gene. The CDR3 spans 14 residues. This CDR3 is CASSVGSGNYEQYF. The CDR3 DNA is TGTGCCAGCAGCGTCGGGTCCGGGAACTACGAGCAGTACTTC. The complete variable domain, with remaining parts taken from reference TRBV9 and TRBJ2-7, reads DSGVTQTPKHLITATGQRVTLRCSPRSGDLSVYWYQQSLDQGLQFLIQYYNGEERAKGNILERFSAQQFPDLHSELNLSSLELGDSALYFCASSVGSGNYEQYFGPGTRLTVT.

This rearrangement joins TRBV12-5 to TRBJ1-4; 9 bases match TRBD1. CDR1 is LGHNT, CDR2 FRNRAP, per germline. The CDR3 consists of 14 residues. Trimming took 4 bases from V and 6 from J; bases not matched to a gene: 3. CDR3: CASGSGTGYEKLFF. CDR3 sequence (DNA): TGTGCTAGTGGTTCCGGGACAGGGTATGAAAAACTGTTTTTT. The full variable domain, with the rest looked up from reference TRBV12-5 and TRBJ1-4, is DARVTQTPRHKVTEMGQEVTMRCQPILGHNTVFWYRQTMMQGLELLAYFRNRAPLDDSGMPKDRFSAEMPDATLATLKIQPSEPRDSAVYFCASGSGTGYEKLFFGSGTQLSVL.